This TCR beta chain was retrieved from a study of sequential checkpoint blockade in melanoma. V was pared by 5 bases and J by 4 bases, with 14 bases between. Germline CDR1 is SGHDN and CDR2 is FVKESK. The CDR3 has 14 amino acids. This sample's treatment: randomized to nivolumab then ipilimumab (arm A) or the reverse (arm B). The assay was immunoSEQ multiplex PCR, and TCRdb's table has in-frame clones only and misses some. The data show nearly 2,500 clones, 22% seen once. The TCR was taken from a human donor with melanoma. This material consisted of tumor tissue (inferred from file names), taken from a patient given nivolumab and ipilimumab in sequence. The chain links TRBV14 to TRBJ1-2; D unclear. The CDR3 sequence: CASSSSGRAYGYTF. CDR3 sequence (DNA): TGTGCCAGCAGCTCATCCGGAAGGGCCTATGGCTACACCTTC.